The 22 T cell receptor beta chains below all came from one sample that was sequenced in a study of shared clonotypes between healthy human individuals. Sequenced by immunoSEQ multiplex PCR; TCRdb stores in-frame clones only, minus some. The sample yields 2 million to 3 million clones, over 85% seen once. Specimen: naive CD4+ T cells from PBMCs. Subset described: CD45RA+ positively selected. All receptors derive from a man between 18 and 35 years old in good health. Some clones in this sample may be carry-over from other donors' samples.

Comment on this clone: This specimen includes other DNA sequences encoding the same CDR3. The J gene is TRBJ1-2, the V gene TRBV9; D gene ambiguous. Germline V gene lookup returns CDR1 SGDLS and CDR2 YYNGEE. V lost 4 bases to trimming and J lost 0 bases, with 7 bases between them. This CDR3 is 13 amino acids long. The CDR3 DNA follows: TGTGCCAGCAGCCGTGACACTAACTATGGCTACACCTTC. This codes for CASSRDTNYGYTF.

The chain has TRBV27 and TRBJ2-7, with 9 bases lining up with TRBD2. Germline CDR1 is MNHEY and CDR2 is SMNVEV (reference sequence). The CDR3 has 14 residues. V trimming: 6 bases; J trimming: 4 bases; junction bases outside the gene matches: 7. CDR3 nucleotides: TGTGCCAGCAGCTCCACTAGCGGGTATTACGAGCAGTACTTC. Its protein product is CASSSTSGYYEQYF.

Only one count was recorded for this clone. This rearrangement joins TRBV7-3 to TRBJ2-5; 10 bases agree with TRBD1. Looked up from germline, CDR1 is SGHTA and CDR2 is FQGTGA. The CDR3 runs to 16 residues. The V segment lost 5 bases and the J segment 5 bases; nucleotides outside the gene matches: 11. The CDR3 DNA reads TGTGCCAGCAGCCCACTAGAGACAGGGGGCTTCGAGACCCAGTACTTC. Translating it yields CASSPLETGGFETQYF.

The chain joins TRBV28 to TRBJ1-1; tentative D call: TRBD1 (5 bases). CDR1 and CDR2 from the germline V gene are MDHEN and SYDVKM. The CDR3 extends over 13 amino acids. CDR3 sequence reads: CAATGLVNTEAFF. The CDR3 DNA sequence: TGTGCGGCAACAGGCCTCGTGAACACTGAAGCTTTCTTT.

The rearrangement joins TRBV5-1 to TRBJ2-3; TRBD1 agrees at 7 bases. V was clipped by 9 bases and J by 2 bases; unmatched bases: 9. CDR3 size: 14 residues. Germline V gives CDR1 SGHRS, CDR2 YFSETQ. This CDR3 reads CATSPGQTTDTQYF. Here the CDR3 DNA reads TGCGCCACCTCGCCGGGACAGACCACAGATACGCAGTATTTT.

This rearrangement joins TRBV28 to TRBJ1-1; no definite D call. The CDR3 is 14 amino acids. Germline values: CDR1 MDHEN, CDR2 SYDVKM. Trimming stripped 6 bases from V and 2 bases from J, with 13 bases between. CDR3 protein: CASRGVNPNTEAFF. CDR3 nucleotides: TGTGCCAGCAGGGGAGTTAATCCAAACACTGAAGCTTTCTTT.

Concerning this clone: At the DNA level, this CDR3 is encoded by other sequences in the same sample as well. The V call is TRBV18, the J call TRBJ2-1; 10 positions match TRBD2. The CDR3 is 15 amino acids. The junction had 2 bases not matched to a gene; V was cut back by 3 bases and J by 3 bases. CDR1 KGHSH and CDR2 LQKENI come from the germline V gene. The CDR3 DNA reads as TGTGCCAGCTCACCTCTAGCGGGAGACTACAATGAGCAGTTCTTC. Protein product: CASSPLAGDYNEQFF.

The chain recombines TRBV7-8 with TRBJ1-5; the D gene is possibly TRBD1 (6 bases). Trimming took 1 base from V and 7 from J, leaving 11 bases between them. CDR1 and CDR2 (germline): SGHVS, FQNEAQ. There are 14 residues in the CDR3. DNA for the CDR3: TGTGCCAGCAGCTTAGACGGGGGCATCCAGCCCCAGCATTTT. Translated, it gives CASSLDGGIQPQHF.

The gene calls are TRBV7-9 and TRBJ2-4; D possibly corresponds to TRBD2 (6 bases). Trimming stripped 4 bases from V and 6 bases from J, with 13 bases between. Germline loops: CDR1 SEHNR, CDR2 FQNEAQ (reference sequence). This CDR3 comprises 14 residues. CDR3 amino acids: CASSSGGSSNIQYF. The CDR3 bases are TGTGCCAGCAGCTCAGGAGGGTCTTCAAACATTCAGTACTTC.

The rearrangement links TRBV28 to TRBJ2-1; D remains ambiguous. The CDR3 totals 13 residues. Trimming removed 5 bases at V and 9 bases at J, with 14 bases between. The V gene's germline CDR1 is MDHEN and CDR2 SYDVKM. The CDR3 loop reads CASSQTSNGEQFF. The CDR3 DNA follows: TGTGCCAGCAGTCAGACCAGTAACGGTGAGCAGTTCTTC.

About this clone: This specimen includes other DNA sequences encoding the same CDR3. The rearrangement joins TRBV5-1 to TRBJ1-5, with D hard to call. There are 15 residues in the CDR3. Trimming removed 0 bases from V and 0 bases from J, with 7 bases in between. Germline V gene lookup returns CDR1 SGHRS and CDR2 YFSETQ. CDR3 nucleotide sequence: TGCGCCAGCAGCTTGGAAGGGCATAGCAATCAGCCCCAGCATTTT. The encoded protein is CASSLEGHSNQPQHF.

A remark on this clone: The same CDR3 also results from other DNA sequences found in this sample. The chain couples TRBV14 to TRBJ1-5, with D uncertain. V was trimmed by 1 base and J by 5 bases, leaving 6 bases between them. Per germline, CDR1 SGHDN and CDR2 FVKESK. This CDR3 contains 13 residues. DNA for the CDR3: TGTGCCAGCAGCCAAGGTGCGTATCAGCCCCAGCATTTT. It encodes CASSQGAYQPQHF.

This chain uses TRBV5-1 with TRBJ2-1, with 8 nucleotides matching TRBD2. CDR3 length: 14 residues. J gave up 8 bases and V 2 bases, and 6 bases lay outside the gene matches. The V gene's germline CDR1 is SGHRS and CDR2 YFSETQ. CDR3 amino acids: CASSLAGVGDEQFF. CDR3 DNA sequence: TGCGCCAGCAGCTTAGCGGGAGTGGGGGATGAGCAGTTCTTC.

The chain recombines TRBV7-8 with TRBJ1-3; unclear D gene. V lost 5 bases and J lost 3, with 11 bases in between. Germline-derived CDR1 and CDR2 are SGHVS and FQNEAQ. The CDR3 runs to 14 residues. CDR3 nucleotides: TGTGCCAGCAGCCCGCGGGGAAGTGGAAACACCATATATTTT. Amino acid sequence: CASSPRGSGNTIYF.

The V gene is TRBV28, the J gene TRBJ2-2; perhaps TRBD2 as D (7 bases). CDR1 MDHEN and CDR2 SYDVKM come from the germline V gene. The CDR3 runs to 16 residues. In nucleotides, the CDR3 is TGTGTCGTACAACGAGGGGGAGGGTCGAACACCGGGGAGCTGTTTTTT. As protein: CVVQRGGGSNTGELFF. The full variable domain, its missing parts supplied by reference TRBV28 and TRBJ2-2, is DVKVTQSSRYLVKRTGEKVFLECVQDMDHENMFWYRQDPGLGLRLIYFSYDVKMKEKGDIPEGYSVSREKKERFSLILESASTNQTSMYLCVVQRGGGSNTGELFFGEGSRLTVL.

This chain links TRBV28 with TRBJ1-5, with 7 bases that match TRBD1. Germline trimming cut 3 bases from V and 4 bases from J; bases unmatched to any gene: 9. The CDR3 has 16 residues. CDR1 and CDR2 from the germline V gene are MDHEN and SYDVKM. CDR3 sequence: CASSLPVRDSNQPQHF. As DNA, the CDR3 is TGTGCCAGCAGTTTGCCCGTCCGGGACAGTAATCAGCCCCAGCATTTT.

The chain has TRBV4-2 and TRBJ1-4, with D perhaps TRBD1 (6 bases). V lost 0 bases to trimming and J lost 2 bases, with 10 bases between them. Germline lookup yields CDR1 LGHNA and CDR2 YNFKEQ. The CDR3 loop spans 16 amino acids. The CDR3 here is CASSQELRGTNEKLFF. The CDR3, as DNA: TGTGCCAGCAGCCAAGAGCTCAGGGGCACTAATGAAAAACTGTTTTTT.

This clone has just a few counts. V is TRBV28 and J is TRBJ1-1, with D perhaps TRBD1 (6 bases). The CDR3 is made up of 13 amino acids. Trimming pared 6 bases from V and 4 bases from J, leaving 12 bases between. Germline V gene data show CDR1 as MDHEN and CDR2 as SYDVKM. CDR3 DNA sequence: TGTGCCAGCAGCAAAGGACAGTTCACTGAAGCTTTCTTT. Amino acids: CASSKGQFTEAFF.

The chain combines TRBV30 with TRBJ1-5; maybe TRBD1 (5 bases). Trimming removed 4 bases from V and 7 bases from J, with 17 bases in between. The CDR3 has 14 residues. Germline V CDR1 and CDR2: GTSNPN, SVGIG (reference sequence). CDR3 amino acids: CAWNQDLGRQPQHF. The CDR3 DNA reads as TGTGCCTGGAACCAGGATTTGGGACGGCAGCCCCAGCATTTT. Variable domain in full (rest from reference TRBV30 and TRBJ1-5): SQTIHQWPATLVQPVGSPLSLECTVEGTSNPNLYWYRQAAGRGLQLLFYSVGIGQISSEVPQNLSASRPQDRQFILSSKKLLLSDSGFYLCAWNQDLGRQPQHFGDGTRLSIL.

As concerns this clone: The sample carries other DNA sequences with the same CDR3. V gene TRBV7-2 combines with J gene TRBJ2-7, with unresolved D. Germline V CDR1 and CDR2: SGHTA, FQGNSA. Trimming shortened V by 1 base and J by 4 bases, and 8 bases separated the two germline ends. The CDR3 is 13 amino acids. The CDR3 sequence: CASSLGGRYEQYF. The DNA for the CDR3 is TGTGCCAGCAGCTTAGGTGGTCGGTACGAGCAGTACTTC. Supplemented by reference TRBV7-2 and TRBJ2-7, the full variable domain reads GAGVSQSPSNKVTEKGKDVELRCDPISGHTALYWYRQSLGQGLEFLIYFQGNSAPDKSGLPSDRFSAERTGGSVSTLTIQRTQQEDSAVYLCASSLGGRYEQYFGPGTRLTVT.

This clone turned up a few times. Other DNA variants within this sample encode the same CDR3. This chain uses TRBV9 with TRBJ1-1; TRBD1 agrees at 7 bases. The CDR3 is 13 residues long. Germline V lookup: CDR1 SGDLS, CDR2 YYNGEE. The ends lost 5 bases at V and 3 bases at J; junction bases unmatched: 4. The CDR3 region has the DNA TGTGCCAGCAGTGCTACAGGGGACACTGAAGCTTTCTTT. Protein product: CASSATGDTEAFF.

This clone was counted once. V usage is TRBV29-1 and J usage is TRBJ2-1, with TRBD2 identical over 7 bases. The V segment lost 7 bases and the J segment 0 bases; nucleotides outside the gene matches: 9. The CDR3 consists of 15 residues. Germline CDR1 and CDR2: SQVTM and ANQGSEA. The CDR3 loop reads CSAGGERSSYNEQFF. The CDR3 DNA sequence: TGCAGCGCTGGGGGGGAGCGGAGCTCCTACAATGAGCAGTTCTTC.